Following are 23 T cell receptor beta chains from one sample sequenced in a study of long-term antiretroviral therapy in people with HIV. Survey-level resolution applied to immunoSEQ assay v3.0. Data came from immunoSEQ multiplex PCR; TCRdb stores just in-frame clones and leaves some out. Of 30,000 to 40,000 clones listed, around 79% are singletons. The material sequenced was unsorted PBMCs, taken 1.9 years after starting antiretroviral therapy. Receptors originate from a young man with HIV.

The V gene is TRBV11-2, the J gene TRBJ2-5, with 8 bases lining up with TRBD2. Germline CDR1 and CDR2: SGHAT and FQNNGV. This CDR3 is built from 15 residues. Unmatched junction bases numbered 9, after V lost 5 bases and J lost 4 bases. The CDR3 coding sequence is TGTGCCAGCAGCCCATCGGGGGGGGGCCTAGAGACCCAGTACTTC. It is translated as CASSPSGGGLETQYF. The full variable domain, completed using reference TRBV11-2 and TRBJ2-5, is EAGVAQSPRYKIIEKRQSVAFWCNPISGHATLYWYQQILGQGPKLLIQFQNNGVVDDSQLPKDRFSAERLKGVDSTLKIQPAKLEDSAVYLCASSPSGGGLETQYFGPGTRLLVL.

V is TRBV10-3 and J is TRBJ1-2; a weak D match, TRBD1 (5 bases). The length of the CDR3 is 15 residues. Looked up from germline, CDR1 is ENHRY and CDR2 is SYGVKD. V lost 2 bases and J 6 bases, leaving 16 bases between the germline ends. The CDR3: CAISEGDPLSHGYTF. The CDR3 region has the DNA TGTGCCATCAGTGAGGGGGACCCTCTGAGTCATGGCTACACCTTC.

This clone has a single count. This chain connects TRBV10-3 to TRBJ2-2; D remains ambiguous. The CDR3 contains 14 residues. Germline-derived CDR1 and CDR2 are ENHRY and SYGVKD. Deletions cut 3 bases from V and 0 bases from J, with 5 bases between. CDR3 amino acids: CAISENTNTGELFF. The CDR3 DNA reads as TGTGCCATCAGTGAAAACACGAACACCGGGGAGCTGTTTTTT.

V gene TRBV6-5 combines with J gene TRBJ2-5; 9 bases line up with TRBD1. Germline V CDR1 and CDR2: MNHEY, SVGAGI. The CDR3 contains 15 residues. V lost 2 bases and J lost 5; bases outside the gene matches: 6. The CDR3 here is CASSYLTGGGETQYF. DNA of the CDR3: TGTGCCAGCAGTTACCTTACAGGGGGCGGGGAGACCCAGTACTTC.

This clone was seen once. J is TRBJ2-3 and V is TRBV7-3; 10 bases are shared with TRBD2. Germline CDR1 reads SGHTA; CDR2 reads FQGTGA. The CDR3 is 16 residues long. V lost 2 bases to trimming and J lost 1 base; unmatched junction nucleotides: 3. The CDR3 loop reads CASSLLSGGGTDTQYF. As DNA, the CDR3 is TGTGCCAGCAGCTTACTAAGCGGGGGGGGCACAGATACGCAGTATTTT.

The rearrangement uses TRBV12-5 and TRBJ2-1; TRBD1 agrees at 9 bases. The CDR3 has 16 residues. Germline V lookup: CDR1 LGHNT, CDR2 FRNRAP. After removal of 5 bases from V and 4 bases from J, the junction contained 9 bases not matched to a gene. In nucleotides, the CDR3 is TGTGCTAGTGGTCCCCGGACAGGGGCCAATTACAATGAGCAGTTCTTC. Its protein is CASGPRTGANYNEQFF.

This chain joins TRBV5-1 and TRBJ2-3, with D perhaps matching TRBD2 (7 bases). The CDR3 sequence is 16 residues long. The germline gives CDR1 SGHRS, CDR2 YFSETQ. Trimming removed 4 bases at V and 3 bases at J, with 18 bases between. The CDR3 nucleotides are TGCGCCAGCAGCCAGGGGACTGGCGGGGGAACAGATACGCAGTATTTT. Residues: CASSQGTGGGTDTQYF.

CDR3 nucleotides: TGTGCCAGCTCACCCGTGGGAGGGGAACACGAGCAGTACTTC. Translation: CASSPVGGEHEQYF. The chain recombines TRBV18 with TRBJ2-7; 7 bases fit TRBD2. Trimming at V came to 3 bases and at J to 5 bases, leaving 7 bases not matched to a gene. The CDR3 sequence is 14 residues long. CDR1 is KGHSH, CDR2 LQKENI, per germline.

This rearrangement joins TRBV4-2 to TRBJ2-5; 9 positions match TRBD2. CDR3 size: 17 residues. V was clipped by 0 bases and J by 4 bases; unmatched bases: 9. Germline V gene sequence: CDR1 LGHNA, CDR2 YNFKEQ. CDR3 sequence reads: CASSQEEGLAGSETQYF. The CDR3, as DNA: TGTGCCAGCAGCCAAGAAGAGGGCCTAGCGGGGTCAGAGACCCAGTACTTC.

In its sample, this clone was seen once. The chain is built from TRBV19 and TRBJ1-6, with D hard to call. The germline V and J ends were trimmed by 5 bases and 4 bases, with 9 bases remaining between them. Per germline, CDR1 LNHDA and CDR2 SQIVND (reference sequence). This CDR3 contains 14 residues. CDR3 sequence (DNA): TGTGCCAGTAGTTTGTCGGATTATAATTCACCCCTCCACTTT. It yields the protein CASSLSDYNSPLHF.

This rearrangement joins TRBV7-9 to TRBJ1-1; D possibly corresponds to TRBD1 (6 bases). Germline CDR1 reads SEHNR; CDR2 reads FQNEAQ (reference sequence). The CDR3 contains 15 residues. V lost 5 bases and J 6 bases, leaving 19 bases between the germline ends. CDR3 coding DNA: TGTGCCAGCAGCCCCAGGGCCTCAGGGGACGCTGAAGCTTTCTTT. Protein product: CASSPRASGDAEAFF.

The V and J genes are TRBV28 and TRBJ1-2, with D maybe TRBD1 (5 bases). CDR3 length: 16 residues. Trimming removed 4 bases at V and 12 bases at J, with 27 bases between. Germline V gene data show CDR1 as MDHEN and CDR2 as SYDVKM. The CDR3: CASSCGSLGQVGWHTF. CDR3 DNA sequence: TGTGCCAGCAGTTGTGGCTCCCTGGGGCAGGTGGGTTGGCACACCTTC.

This rearrangement joins TRBV13 to TRBJ2-5; 9 bases agree with TRBD2. This CDR3 has 15 residues. From germline, CDR1 is PRHDT and CDR2 FYEKMQ (reference sequence). Trimming removed 5 bases from V and 3 bases from J; junction bases left unmatched: 7. CDR3 DNA sequence: TGTGCCAGCAGCGCACCACGCGGGGGGGAAGAGACCCAGTACTTC. Its translation is CASSAPRGGEETQYF.

V is TRBV6-5 and J is TRBJ1-3; no firm D call. Germline values: CDR1 MNHEY, CDR2 SVGAGI. CDR3 size: 14 residues. Between the trimmed V and J ends, which lost 2 bases and 0 bases, there was a span of 5 bases. The CDR3 protein is CASSYGSSGNTIYF. In DNA, the CDR3 is TGTGCCAGCAGTTACGGGAGCTCTGGAAACACCATATATTTT.

The count of this clone is one. The V gene is TRBV1, the J gene TRBJ2-3; TRBD2, as called in the table, went unchecked against the DNA. TRBV1 is annotated as a pseudogene. CDR3 length: 14 amino acids. The CDR3 loop reads CTSSHTSLADTQYF. Written as DNA, the CDR3 is TGCACCAGCAGCCATACTAGCTTAGCAGATACGCAGTATTTT.

This chain uses TRBV6-1 with TRBJ2-5; TRBD2 matches at 8 bases. CDR1 MNHNS and CDR2 SASEGT come from the germline V gene. V lost 2 bases and J lost 4; bases outside the gene matches: 15. The CDR3 totals 18 residues. The DNA for the CDR3 is TGTGCCAGCAGTGAATTTGGGGTCACGCTAGCGGGCGGAGAGACCCAGTACTTC. Its protein product is CASSEFGVTLAGGETQYF.

This clone was seen only once. The CDR3 bases are TGTGCCAGCAGCTCTATTTATACAGGGGCGAAGGCCAACGTCCTGACTTTC. Translating it yields CASSSIYTGAKANVLTF. The V call is TRBV5-4, the J call TRBJ2-6; 7 bases map to TRBD1. Germline assignment: CDR1 SGHNT and CDR2 YYREEE (reference sequence). V shed 3 bases, J shed 6 bases, and the junction held 12 bases outside the gene matches. This CDR3 is built from 17 residues.

This clone was found a few times. This rearrangement joins TRBV9 to TRBJ2-5; no definite D call. There are 14 residues in the CDR3. CDR1 is SGDLS, CDR2 YYNGEE, per germline. V was pared by 0 bases and J by 3 bases, with 9 bases between. The CDR3 spells CASSVEGFEETQYF. The CDR3 nucleotides read TGTGCCAGCAGCGTAGAGGGTTTTGAAGAGACCCAGTACTTC. Filled out from reference TRBV9 and TRBJ2-5, the complete variable domain reads DSGVTQTPKHLITATGQRVTLRCSPRSGDLSVYWYQQSLDQGLQFLIQYYNGEERAKGNILERFSAQQFPDLHSELNLSSLELGDSALYFCASSVEGFEETQYFGPGTRLLVL.

The rearrangement uses TRBV7-9 and TRBJ2-5; D remains ambiguous. V was cut by 5 bases and J by 5 bases, with 12 bases left in between. CDR1 and CDR2 from the germline V gene are SEHNR and FQNEAQ (reference sequence). The CDR3 length is 13 residues. The CDR3, as DNA: TGTGCCAGCAGCCTCCGCCTAGGGGAGACCCAGTACTTC. It translates to CASSLRLGETQYF.

The chain couples TRBV11-2 to TRBJ1-2; 10 bases line up with TRBD1. With 2 bases clipped from V and 7 bases from J, the junction kept 7 bases outside the gene matches. Germline V gives CDR1 SGHAT, CDR2 FQNNGV. CDR3 length equals 15 residues. The CDR3 region is CASSLTGTGASGYTF. In DNA form, the CDR3 reads TGTGCCAGCAGCTTAACAGGGACAGGGGCTTCTGGCTACACCTTC.

The table lists this clone with a few counts. The V call is TRBV19, the J call TRBJ1-5; D not certain. The germline gives CDR1 LNHDA, CDR2 SQIVND (reference sequence). The CDR3 runs to 14 residues. V lost 0 bases to trimming and J lost 7 bases, with 10 bases between them. CDR3 sequence reads: CASSIDLIGQPQHF. The CDR3 DNA is TGTGCCAGTAGTATAGATCTGATAGGGCAGCCCCAGCATTTT.

The CDR3, as DNA: TGCGCCAGCAGCACCACGAGGGCTGGGGCCAACGTCCTGACTTTC. Its translation: CASSTTRAGANVLTF. The V call is TRBV5-1, the J call TRBJ2-6, with a weak D call TRBD2 (5 bases). CDR3 size: 15 residues. Germline loops: CDR1 SGHRS, CDR2 YFSETQ. V was pared by 4 bases and J by 2 bases, with 10 bases between.

This chain connects TRBV29-1 to TRBJ2-1, with D unresolved. The CDR3 loop spans 11 amino acids. V lost 6 bases to trimming and J lost 6 bases, with 9 bases between them. The germline gives CDR1 SQVTM, CDR2 ANQGSEA. CDR3 in DNA: TGCAGCGTAAGGTTTGGCAATGAGCAGTTCTTC. As protein: CSVRFGNEQFF.